This paragraph covers one T cell receptor beta chain sequence. Its antigen target is currently unknown. The sample holds no much larger clone one base away, and base qualities are not on file. The CDR3 numbers 15 residues from cysteine through phenylalanine. Only CDR3 DNA is held: 45 bases, read in frame from base 1. CDR1 and CDR2, looked up from the germline V gene, are MDHEN and SYDVKM. V drops 1 base and J drops 6 bases, leaving 12 bases in between. Using the deep immunoSEQ assay, TCR CDR3 regions were amplified from genomic DNA by multiplex PCR. For each cell subset, the extracted genomic DNA was distributed evenly across all wells of several immunoSEQ 96-well plates, and each plate served as one replicate. For sorted subsets, approximately 190 ng of genomic DNA, equivalent to 25,000 to 35,000 T cell genomes, went into each replicate PCR. Purified libraries were quantified with a Qubit 3.0 fluorometer, sized on a Bioanalyzer 2100, and re-quantified with the KAPA Library Quantification kit. Each immunoSEQ 96-well plate was sequenced on its own single-read 150-cycle Illumina NextSeq 550 flow cell. The original methods were these. Because the immunoSEQ output included only junctional sequences and no quality scores, the filtering could not be the same as the filtering used for full-length reads. Sequences were annotated with PyIR, a Python wrapper for IgBLAST v1.9, using IMGT germline references to assign V/J genes and CDR3. Reads with weak V/J assignments (E-value above 1e-6), missing CDR3, stop codons, out-of-frame junctions, or ambiguous translated residues were removed. V3J clonotypes were defined by identical inferred V gene, J gene, and CDR3 amino acid sequence. Percentage overlap between repertoires was calculated by dividing the number of shared unique clonotypes by the size of the smaller repertoire. Richness of each repertoire was evaluated using RTK rarefaction, the Chao1 estimator, and Recon v2.1 estimates of unobserved clonotypes. Generation probabilities for all TCRbeta clonotypes obtained by the gDNA method from a few donors were computed using OLGA. TCRdb took over this immuneACCESS table, retaining in-frame rearrangements with V and J assigned. Such tables are incomplete; in checked studies, under half of the missing clones stem from an unresolved V gene, and the remainder is unexplained. That table gives V, J and clone size, and the DNA gave D and trimming. Recorded for this sample are approximately 1,000,000 clones; about 80% of them occurred a single time. The ten largest make up approximately 0.52% of the sample.

This sample is drawn from a study of shared clonotypes between healthy human individuals (dated by TCRdb to 2020 to 2021). A note on the overall study: Three men and two women, aged 18 to 49 years, made up the cohort. Each donor's leukapheresis produced roughly between about 0.9 and 9.5 billion PBMCs. For each donor, CD4 naive and CD4 memory were each given three plates, CD8 naive was given two plates, and CD8 memory was given one plate. Libraries were prepared and TCR repertoires were sequenced by different laboratories using diverse techniques, in order to increase sequencing depth and limit assay-specific biases. To estimate repertoire size and how much clonotype sharing occurs between individuals, the study deeply sequenced the blood TCR repertoires of roughly 5 healthy adults. Overall results and qualifications from the work: Across a few donors, roughly 5.4% of naive CD4, more than 3% of naive CD8, under 2.5% of memory CD4, and roughly 0.4% of memory CD8 clonotypes were shared. Because the study included a small number of donors, the genetic and exposure-history diversity represented was limited. Even with the large sequencing depth, rarefaction of the sorted-subset datasets indicated that sequencing was incomplete. Sampling was restricted to blood, and TCR repertoires in tissue are likely to differ from TCR repertoires in blood. Based on pairwise subsampling, the degree of clonotype sharing among donors was expected to be affected by sequencing depth. Compared with non-shared clonotypes, clonotypes shared by all four sorted-subset donors had higher generation probabilities. Naive subsets generally had larger estimated clonotype richness than memory subsets did.

Healthy HIV-negative adults with no recently reported acute infections or vaccinations were included as donors. Only Caucasian adults living in Nashville, Tennessee, USA were represented among the donors. CD4+ T cells were enriched by magnetic negative selection, after which naive cells were positively selected on CD45RA and the negative fraction was taken as the memory subset. Blood was obtained by leukapheresis, after which PBMCs were separated by Ficoll-Histopaque density gradient centrifugation and cryopreserved in liquid nitrogen vapor phase. Analytical flow cytometry was used to check the purity and quantity of every magnetically sorted T cell population. Genomic DNA was isolated from each sorted fraction and quantified by UV absorbance on a Nanodrop 2000c.

The TCR was taken from a man between 18 and 35 years old in good health. Some clones in this sample may be carry-over from other donors' samples. In this chain, TRBV28 is recombined with TRBJ2-2; TRBD2 could be the D gene, as 5 bases match. Sequenced input: memory CD4+ T cells from PBMCs. Read against the paper, the sample's cell subset or site label means: CD45RA-negative fraction. CDR3 region: CASSLSVGAPGELFF. The DNA sequence reads TGTGCCAGCAGTTTATCGGTGGGAGCCCCCGGGGAGCTGTTTTTT.